This entry lists 27 T cell receptor beta chains sequenced from one sample in a study of shared clonotypes between healthy human individuals. Generated by immunoSEQ multiplex PCR, the TCRdb table keeps only in-frame clones and is missing some. This sample has about 2.1 million clones, with approximately 92% found just once. Terminally differentiated effector memory CD45RA+ cells were excluded by CCR7 positive selection of CD45RO-negative cells. Sequences were obtained from naive CD8+ T cells from PBMCs. The receptors derive from a man aged 18 to 30 in good health. Some clones in this sample may be carry-over from other donors' samples.

The chain combines TRBV6-5 with TRBJ2-7; tentatively, D is TRBD1 (6 bases). There are 14 residues in the CDR3. CDR1 and CDR2 from the germline V gene are MNHEY and SVGAGI. V lost 2 bases to trimming and J lost 2 bases, with 10 bases between them. The CDR3 sequence is CASSYARGTYEQYF. The CDR3 region has the DNA TGTGCCAGCAGTTACGCCAGGGGAACCTACGAGCAGTACTTC.

This chain links TRBV9 with TRBJ2-7; 11 bases map to TRBD2. Germline V lookup: CDR1 SGDLS, CDR2 YYNGEE. There are 14 residues in the CDR3. V was clipped by 4 bases and J by 4 bases; unmatched bases: 4. CDR3 region: CASSPSGRRYEQYF. The CDR3 region has the DNA TGTGCCAGCAGCCCTAGCGGGAGGAGATACGAGCAGTACTTC.

This clone was seen just once. The chain recombines TRBV9 with TRBJ2-3, with D maybe TRBD2 (6 bases). Germline CDR1 is SGDLS and CDR2 is YYNGEE. CDR3 length: 14 amino acids. V was pared by 6 bases and J by 1 base, with 12 bases between. Here the CDR3 DNA reads TGTGCCAGCACCCCGGGGGTGGGCACAGATACGCAGTATTTT. Amino acids: CASTPGVGTDTQYF. The full variable domain, rest sourced from reference TRBV9 and TRBJ2-3, is DSGVTQTPKHLITATGQRVTLRCSPRSGDLSVYWYQQSLDQGLQFLIQYYNGEERAKGNILERFSAQQFPDLHSELNLSSLELGDSALYFCASTPGVGTDTQYFGPGTRLTVL.

This clone turned up a few times. This chain links TRBV28 with TRBJ1-4; the D is unclear. Germline V lookup: CDR1 MDHEN, CDR2 SYDVKM. The ends were cut back, 9 bases at V and 0 bases at J, with 5 bases in the middle. This CDR3 contains 12 residues. CDR3 in DNA: TGTGCCAGTGGCCCAACTAATGAAAAACTGTTTTTT. It translates to CASGPTNEKLFF.

The gene calls are TRBV5-1 and TRBJ2-7, with D tentatively TRBD2 (6 bases). Germline lookup yields CDR1 SGHRS and CDR2 YFSETQ. The V end was cut by 9 bases, the J end by 4 bases, with 17 bases between. This CDR3 has 13 amino acids. CDR3 loop: CATSLGGIYEQYF. As DNA, the CDR3 is TGCGCCACCTCTCTCGGGGGTATATACGAGCAGTACTTC.

The gene calls are TRBV6-1 and TRBJ2-1; D perhaps matches TRBD2 (6 bases). The CDR3 is 16 residues long. CDR1 and CDR2 from the germline V gene are MNHNS and SASEGT. V lost 1 base and J lost 6, with 16 bases in between. CDR3 sequence (DNA): TGTGCCAGCAGTGAAGGTCGCGGGACGTCGACCAATGAGCAGTTCTTC. Its translation: CASSEGRGTSTNEQFF.

The rearrangement uses TRBV27 and TRBJ2-3, with TRBD2 matching over 8 bases. This CDR3 has 17 amino acids. V dropped 1 base and J dropped 2; count of bases not matched to a gene: 8. Germline V lookup: CDR1 MNHEY, CDR2 SMNVEV (reference sequence). The CDR3 DNA reads TGTGCCAGCAGTTTATTGAACGGGAGGGTTACCACAGATACGCAGTATTTT. Translated, it gives CASSLLNGRVTTDTQYF.

The chain recombines TRBV7-9 with TRBJ2-7; D is perhaps TRBD2 (7 bases). Germline CDR1 reads SEHNR; CDR2 reads FQNEAQ (reference sequence). Trimming left V 5 bases short and J 5 bases short, with 22 bases between. This CDR3 has 16 residues. As DNA, the CDR3 is TGTGCCAGCAGCCCACCTAGCGGAGAGGGGGTGGACGAGCAGTACTTC. It encodes CASSPPSGEGVDEQYF.

V is TRBV7-8 and J is TRBJ2-2; D gene unclear. This CDR3 has 14 amino acids. Trimming cost V 3 bases and J 4 bases, with 9 bases left between them. Germline V gene sequence: CDR1 SGHVS, CDR2 FQNEAQ. Here the CDR3 reads CASSFLDGTGELFF. The CDR3 nucleotides read TGTGCCAGCAGCTTTCTGGACGGCACCGGGGAGCTGTTTTTT.

The genes are TRBV9 and TRBJ2-7, with 7 nucleotides matching TRBD1. Germline CDR1 and CDR2: SGDLS and YYNGEE. V was clipped by 2 bases and J by 2 bases; unmatched bases: 7. This CDR3 is 15 amino acids long. For the CDR3, the DNA is TGTGCCAGCAGCGTGGGGGACAGAGGCGCCTACGAGCAGTACTTC. It translates to CASSVGDRGAYEQYF.

This chain joins TRBV28 and TRBJ2-7; D possibly uses TRBD1 or TRBD2 (5 bases each). Trimming removed 6 bases from V and 3 bases from J, with 15 bases in between. CDR3 size: 14 residues. CDR1 is MDHEN and CDR2 is SYDVKM in the germline V gene. CDR3 region: CASRGRESGYEQYF. For the CDR3, the DNA is TGTGCCAGCAGGGGCAGGGAGTCTGGCTACGAGCAGTACTTC. Together with reference TRBV28 and TRBJ2-7, the CDR3 gives the full variable domain: DVKVTQSSRYLVKRTGEKVFLECVQDMDHENMFWYRQDPGLGLRLIYFSYDVKMKEKGDIPEGYSVSREKKERFSLILESASTNQTSMYLCASRGRESGYEQYFGPGTRLTVT.

This chain joins TRBV29-1 and TRBJ2-1; TRBD2 is a possible D gene (6 bases). The ends were cut back, 4 bases at V and 4 bases at J, with 14 bases in the middle. Germline lookup yields CDR1 SQVTM and CDR2 ANQGSEA. The CDR3 consists of 14 residues. CDR3 nucleotides: TGCAGCGTTGTCTCCGGAGGGCGATACAATGAGCAGTTCTTC. Its translation is CSVVSGGRYNEQFF.

The V and J genes are TRBV7-9 and TRBJ1-5; D unclear. This CDR3 contains 13 residues. The germline V gene encodes CDR1 SEHNR and CDR2 FQNEAQ (reference sequence). Trimming took off 5 bases at V and 7 bases at J, with 12 bases between the two ends. CDR3 region: CASSPKTGQPQHF. In DNA form, the CDR3 reads TGTGCCAGCAGCCCAAAGACTGGGCAGCCCCAGCATTTT.

The chain employs TRBV30 and TRBJ2-7; 9 bases are shared with TRBD1. This CDR3 contains 13 residues. Germline assignment: CDR1 GTSNPN and CDR2 SVGIG (reference sequence). Trimming took 3 bases from V and 3 from J; bases not matched to a gene: 3. The CDR3 protein is CAWRDRGFYEQYF. The CDR3 DNA is TGTGCCTGGAGGGACAGGGGATTCTACGAGCAGTACTTC.

With respect to this clone: Other DNA sequences in this specimen translate into the identical CDR3. The chain employs TRBV7-9 and TRBJ2-2; no clear D gene. CDR3 length: 13 amino acids. Germline V gives CDR1 SEHNR, CDR2 FQNEAQ (reference sequence). Between the trimmed V and J ends, which lost 2 bases and 5 bases, there was a span of 6 bases. CDR3 in amino acids: CASSLRRTGELFF. For the CDR3, the DNA is TGTGCCAGCAGCTTACGGAGAACCGGGGAGCTGTTTTTT.

For this clone: The sample carries other DNA sequences with the same CDR3. The chain links TRBV27 to TRBJ2-7, with D maybe TRBD2 (6 bases). V was trimmed by 3 bases and J by 4 bases, leaving 10 bases between them. The CDR3 has 13 amino acids. From germline, CDR1 is MNHEY and CDR2 SMNVEV (reference sequence). The CDR3 DNA sequence: TGTGCCAGCAGTTTTCCGGGAGCTTACGAGCAGTACTTC. This translates into CASSFPGAYEQYF.

The chain is built from TRBV19 and TRBJ2-1; D gene ambiguous. The V gene lost 1 base and the J gene lost 8 bases, with 9 bases spanning the gap. The CDR3 is 13 residues long. CDR1 and CDR2 (germline): LNHDA, SQIVND (reference sequence). This chain's CDR3 is CASSIARTHEQFF. CDR3 sequence (DNA): TGTGCCAGTAGTATAGCGCGAACCCATGAGCAGTTCTTC.

This rearrangement joins TRBV9 to TRBJ2-1; D not resolved. The length of the CDR3 is 17 residues. CDR1 is SGDLS and CDR2 is YYNGEE in the germline V gene. V was cut by 4 bases and J by 6 bases, with 23 bases left in between. This CDR3 reads CASSPGSIAIIVNEQFF. The CDR3 nucleotides are TGTGCCAGCAGCCCAGGTAGCATTGCGATCATTGTCAATGAGCAGTTCTTC.

Regarding this clone: Other DNA sequences in this specimen translate into the identical CDR3. The rearrangement uses TRBV4-1 and TRBJ1-1; D is uncertain. The germline V gene encodes CDR1 MGHRA and CDR2 YSYEKL. This CDR3 comprises 14 residues. V lost 3 bases to trimming and J lost 1 base, with 9 bases between them. The DNA for the CDR3 is TGCGCCAGCAGCCACAGGCAAACGAACACTGAAGCTTTCTTT. It yields the protein CASSHRQTNTEAFF.

This clone was found once. The CDR3 sequence is CASNDRGRGELFF. The CDR3 nucleotides are TGTGCCAGCAATGACAGGGGACGAGGGGAGCTGTTTTTT. The chain couples TRBV9 to TRBJ2-2; TRBD1 agrees at 8 bases. The CDR3 extends over 13 amino acids. With 6 bases clipped from V and 8 bases from J, the junction kept 6 bases outside the gene matches. Germline CDR1 SGDLS, CDR2 YYNGEE.

DNA of the CDR3: TGTGCCAGCAGCTTAGTGGCCCCGATGATCCTGGGCGATGAGCAGTTCTTC. This codes for CASSLVAPMILGDEQFF. The chain recombines TRBV11-2 with TRBJ2-1; D is undetermined. Germline assignment: CDR1 SGHAT and CDR2 FQNNGV. There are 17 residues in the CDR3. V shed 1 base and J shed 8 bases, with 21 bases lying between them.

This chain links TRBV2 with TRBJ2-2, with 11 nucleotides matching TRBD2. The CDR3 has 17 amino acids. Germline-derived CDR1 and CDR2 are SNHLY and FYNNEI. V dropped 8 bases and J dropped 4; count of bases not matched to a gene: 12. CDR3 sequence (DNA): TGTGCCAGCCGACTAGCGGGATTGTCTAGGTTCACCGGGGAGCTGTTTTTT. Encoded protein: CASRLAGLSRFTGELFF.

The chain carries TRBV27 and TRBJ2-5; 9 bases line up with TRBD2. Germline CDR1 and CDR2: MNHEY and SMNVEV (reference sequence). Trimming removed 1 base from V and 4 bases from J; junction bases left unmatched: 13. The CDR3 covers 18 residues. The chain's CDR3 is CASSLLPLGAGGPETQYF. The CDR3 DNA is TGTGCCAGCAGTTTATTGCCGTTGGGGGCGGGAGGGCCAGAGACCCAGTACTTC.

The V gene is TRBV27, the J gene TRBJ2-7, with D uncertain. Germline V gene data show CDR1 as MNHEY and CDR2 as SMNVEV (reference sequence). This CDR3 has 12 amino acids. V was cut by 8 bases and J by 5 bases, with 13 bases left in between. CDR3 protein: CASGPFRNEQYF. In nucleotides, the CDR3 is TGTGCCAGCGGACCCTTTCGAAACGAGCAGTACTTC.

As regards this clone: Other DNA sequences in this sample translate to the same CDR3. The chain couples TRBV28 to TRBJ2-7; D is uncertain. This CDR3 has 12 amino acids. Trimming removed 5 bases at V and 4 bases at J, with 9 bases between. Germline V gene sequence: CDR1 MDHEN, CDR2 SYDVKM. CDR3 amino acids: CASSPGPYEQYF. The CDR3 DNA reads TGTGCCAGCAGTCCCGGACCGTACGAGCAGTACTTC.

The gene calls are TRBV7-9 and TRBJ2-7, with D hard to call. The CDR3 runs to 12 residues. Germline CDR1 SEHNR, CDR2 FQNEAQ (reference sequence). The V and J ends lost 5 bases and 4 bases respectively, with 9 bases between them. The CDR3: CASSGRIYEQYF. In DNA form, the CDR3 reads TGTGCCAGCAGCGGTAGGATTTACGAGCAGTACTTC.

The V and J genes are TRBV28 and TRBJ2-7; tentative D call: TRBD1 (5 bases). The ends were cut back, 1 base at V and 5 bases at J, with 15 bases in the middle. This CDR3 comprises 15 residues. In germline, CDR1 is MDHEN, CDR2 SYDVKM. CDR3 DNA sequence: TGTGCCAGCAGTTTATTAGTGCAGGGCCCCCACGAGCAGTACTTC. It translates to CASSLLVQGPHEQYF.